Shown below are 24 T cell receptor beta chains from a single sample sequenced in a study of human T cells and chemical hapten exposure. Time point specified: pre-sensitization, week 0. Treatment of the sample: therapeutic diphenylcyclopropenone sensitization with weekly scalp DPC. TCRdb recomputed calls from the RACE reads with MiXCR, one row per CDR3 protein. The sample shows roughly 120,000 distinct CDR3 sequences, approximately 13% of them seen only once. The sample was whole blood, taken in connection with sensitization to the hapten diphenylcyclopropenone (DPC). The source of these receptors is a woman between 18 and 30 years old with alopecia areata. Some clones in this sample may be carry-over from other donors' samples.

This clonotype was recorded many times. The DNA for the CDR3 is TGCAGCGTTGGAGGTCCCCCCGGTACTGAAGCTTTCTTT. Translation: CSVGGPPGTEAFF. The rearrangement links TRBV29-1 to TRBJ1-1, with D unclear. In germline, CDR1 is SQVTM, CDR2 ANQGSEA. V gave up 4 bases and J gave up 5 bases, with 14 bases separating them. The CDR3 has 13 residues.

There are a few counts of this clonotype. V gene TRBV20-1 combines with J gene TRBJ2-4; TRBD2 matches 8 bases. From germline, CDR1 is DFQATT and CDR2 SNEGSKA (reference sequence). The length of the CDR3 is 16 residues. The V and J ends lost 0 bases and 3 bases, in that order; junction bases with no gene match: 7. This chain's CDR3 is CSARDTGGPLKNIQYF. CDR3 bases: TGCAGTGCTAGAGATACGGGGGGGCCCCTCAAAAACATTCAGTACTTC.

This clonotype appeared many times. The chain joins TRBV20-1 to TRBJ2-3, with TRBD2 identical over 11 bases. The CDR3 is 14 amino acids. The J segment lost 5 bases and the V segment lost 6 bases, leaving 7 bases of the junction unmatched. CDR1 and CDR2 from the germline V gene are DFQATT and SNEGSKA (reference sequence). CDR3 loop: CSAISGGAGDTQYF. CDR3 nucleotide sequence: TGCAGTGCAATTAGCGGGGGGGCAGGAGATACGCAGTATTTT.

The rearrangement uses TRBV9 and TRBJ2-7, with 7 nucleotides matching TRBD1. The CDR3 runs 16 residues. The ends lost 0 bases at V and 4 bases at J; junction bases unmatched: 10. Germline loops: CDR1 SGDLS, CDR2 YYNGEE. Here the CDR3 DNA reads TGTGCCAGCAGCGTAGGTGAGGGGGCCTTAGGGTACGAGCAGTACTTC. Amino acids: CASSVGEGALGYEQYF. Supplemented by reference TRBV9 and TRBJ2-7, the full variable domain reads DSGVTQTPKHLITATGQRVTLRCSPRSGDLSVYWYQQSLDQGLQFLIQYYNGEERAKGNILERFSAQQFPDLHSELNLSSLELGDSALYFCASSVGEGALGYEQYFGPGTRLTVT.

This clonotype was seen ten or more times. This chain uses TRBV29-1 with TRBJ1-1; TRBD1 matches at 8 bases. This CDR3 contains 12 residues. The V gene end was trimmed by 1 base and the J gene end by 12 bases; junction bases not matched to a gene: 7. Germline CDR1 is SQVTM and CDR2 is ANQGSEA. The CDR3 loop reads CSVEAGGVGTFF. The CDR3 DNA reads TGCAGCGTTGAAGCAGGGGGCGTTGGAACTTTCTTT.

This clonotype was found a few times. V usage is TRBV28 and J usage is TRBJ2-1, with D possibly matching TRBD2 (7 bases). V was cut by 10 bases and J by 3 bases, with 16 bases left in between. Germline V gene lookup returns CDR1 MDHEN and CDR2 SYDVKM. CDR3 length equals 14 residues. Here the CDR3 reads CATSTGGLYNEQFF. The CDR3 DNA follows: TGTGCCACAAGCACGGGGGGCCTCTACAATGAGCAGTTCTTC.

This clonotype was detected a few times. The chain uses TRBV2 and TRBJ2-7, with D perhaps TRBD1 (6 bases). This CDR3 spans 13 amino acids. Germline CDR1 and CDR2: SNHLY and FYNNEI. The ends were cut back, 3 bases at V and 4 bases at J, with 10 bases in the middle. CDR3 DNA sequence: TGTGCCAGCAGTGATCAGGGGCAGTACGAGCAGTACTTC. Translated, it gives CASSDQGQYEQYF. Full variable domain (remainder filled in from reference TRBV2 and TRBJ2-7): EPEVTQTPSHQVTQMGQEVILRCVPISNHLYFYWYRQILGQKVEFLVSFYNNEISEKSEIFDDQFSVERPDGSNFTLKIRSTKLEDSAMYFCASSDQGQYEQYFGPGTRLTVT.

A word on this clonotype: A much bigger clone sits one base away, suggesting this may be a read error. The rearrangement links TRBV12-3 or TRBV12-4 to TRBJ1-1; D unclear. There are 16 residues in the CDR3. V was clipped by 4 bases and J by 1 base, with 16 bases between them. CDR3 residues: CASSWTGYGRNTEAFF. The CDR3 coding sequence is TGTGCCAGCAGTTGGACCGGATACGGGAGGAACACTGAAGCTTTCTTT.

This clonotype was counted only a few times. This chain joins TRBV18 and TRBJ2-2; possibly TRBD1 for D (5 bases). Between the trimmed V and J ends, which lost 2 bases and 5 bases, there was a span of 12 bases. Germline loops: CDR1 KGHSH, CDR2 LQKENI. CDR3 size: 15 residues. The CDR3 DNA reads TGTGCCAGCTCACCAAGGGCGCCAGGGACCGGGGAGCTGTTTTTT. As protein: CASSPRAPGTGELFF.

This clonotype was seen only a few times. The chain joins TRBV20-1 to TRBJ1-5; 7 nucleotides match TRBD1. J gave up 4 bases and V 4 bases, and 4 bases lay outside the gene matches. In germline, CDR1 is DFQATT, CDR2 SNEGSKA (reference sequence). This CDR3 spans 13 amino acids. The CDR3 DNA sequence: TGCAGTGCTAACAGGGGCCAAAATCAGCCCCAGCATTTT. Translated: CSANRGQNQPQHF.

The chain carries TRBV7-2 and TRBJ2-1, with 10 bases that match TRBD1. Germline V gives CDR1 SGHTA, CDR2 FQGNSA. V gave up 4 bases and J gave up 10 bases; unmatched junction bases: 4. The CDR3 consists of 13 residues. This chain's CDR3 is CASSSTGGWEQFF. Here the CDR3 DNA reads TGTGCCAGCAGCTCGACAGGGGGCTGGGAGCAGTTCTTC.

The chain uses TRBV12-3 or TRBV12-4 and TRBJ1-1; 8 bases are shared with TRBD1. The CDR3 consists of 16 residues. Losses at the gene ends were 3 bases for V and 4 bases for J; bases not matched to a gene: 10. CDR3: CASSFDRGRTTTEAFF. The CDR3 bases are TGTGCCAGCAGTTTCGACAGGGGACGGACAACCACTGAAGCTTTCTTT.

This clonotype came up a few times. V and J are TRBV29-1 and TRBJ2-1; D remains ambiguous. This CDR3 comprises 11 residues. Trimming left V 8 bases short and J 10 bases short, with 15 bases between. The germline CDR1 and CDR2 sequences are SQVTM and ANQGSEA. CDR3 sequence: CSSRAASEQFF. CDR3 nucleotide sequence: TGCAGCTCCCGGGCGGCCTCCGAGCAGTTCTTC.

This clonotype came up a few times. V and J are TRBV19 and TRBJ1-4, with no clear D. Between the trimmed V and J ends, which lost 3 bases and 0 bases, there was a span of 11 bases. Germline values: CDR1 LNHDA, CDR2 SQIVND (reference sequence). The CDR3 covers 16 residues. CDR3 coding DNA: TGTGCCAGTAGTATTCTCTCCAGCGCAACTAATGAAAAACTGTTTTTT. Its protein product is CASSILSSATNEKLFF.

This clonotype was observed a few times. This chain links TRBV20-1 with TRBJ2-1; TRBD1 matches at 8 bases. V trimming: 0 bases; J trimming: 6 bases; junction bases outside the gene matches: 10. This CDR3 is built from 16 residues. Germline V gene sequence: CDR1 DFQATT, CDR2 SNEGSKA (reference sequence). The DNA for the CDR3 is TGCAGTGCTAGAGATTCACGTGGACAGGGATTCAATGAGCAGTTCTTC. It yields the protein CSARDSRGQGFNEQFF.

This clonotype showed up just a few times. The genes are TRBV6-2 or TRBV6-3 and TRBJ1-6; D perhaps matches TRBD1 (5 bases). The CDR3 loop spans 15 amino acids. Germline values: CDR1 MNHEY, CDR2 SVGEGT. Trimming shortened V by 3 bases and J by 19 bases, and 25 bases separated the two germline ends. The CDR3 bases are TGTGCCAGCAGTTATAATTGGGGACGCTTGGGAGATTCGCACTTT. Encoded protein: CASSYNWGRLGDSHF.

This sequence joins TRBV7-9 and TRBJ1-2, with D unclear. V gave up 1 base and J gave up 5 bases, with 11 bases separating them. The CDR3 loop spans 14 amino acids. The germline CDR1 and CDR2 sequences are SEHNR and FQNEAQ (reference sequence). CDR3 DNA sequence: TGTGCCAGCAGCTTAGTAATAACCGCTTATGGCTACACCTTC. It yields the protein CASSLVITAYGYTF.

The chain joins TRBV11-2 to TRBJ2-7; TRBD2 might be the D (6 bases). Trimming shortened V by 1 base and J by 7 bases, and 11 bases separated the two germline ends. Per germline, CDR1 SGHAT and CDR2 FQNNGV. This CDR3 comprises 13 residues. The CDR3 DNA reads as TGTGCCAGCAGCTTAGTTAGCGGTGGGGAGCAGTACTTC. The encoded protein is CASSLVSGGEQYF. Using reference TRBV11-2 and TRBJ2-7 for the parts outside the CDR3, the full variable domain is EAGVAQSPRYKIIEKRQSVAFWCNPISGHATLYWYQQILGQGPKLLIQFQNNGVVDDSQLPKDRFSAERLKGVDSTLKIQPAKLEDSAVYLCASSLVSGGEQYFGPGTRLTVT.

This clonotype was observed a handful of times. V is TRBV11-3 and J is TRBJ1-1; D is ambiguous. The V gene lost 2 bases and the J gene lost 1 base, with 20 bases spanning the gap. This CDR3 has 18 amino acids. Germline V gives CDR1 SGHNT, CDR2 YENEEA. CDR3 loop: CASSLYCGGRHKNTEAFF. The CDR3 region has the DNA TGTGCCAGCAGCTTATATTGCGGCGGTCGACACAAGAACACTGAAGCTTTCTTT.

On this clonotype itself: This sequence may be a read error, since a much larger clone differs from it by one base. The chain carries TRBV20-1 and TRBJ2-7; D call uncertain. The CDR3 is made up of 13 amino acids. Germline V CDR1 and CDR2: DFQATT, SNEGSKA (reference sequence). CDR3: CSARVDHPYERYF. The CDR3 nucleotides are TGCAGTGCTAGGGTGGACCACCCCTACGAGCGGTACTTC.

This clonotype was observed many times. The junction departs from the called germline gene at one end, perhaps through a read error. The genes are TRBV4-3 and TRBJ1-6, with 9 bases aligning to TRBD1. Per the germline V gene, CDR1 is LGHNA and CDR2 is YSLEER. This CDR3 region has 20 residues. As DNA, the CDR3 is TGCGCCAGCAGCCACTACGGGACAGGGACTTTGAACCGATATAGTTCACCCCTCCACTTT. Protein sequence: CASSHYGTGTLNRYSSPLHF.

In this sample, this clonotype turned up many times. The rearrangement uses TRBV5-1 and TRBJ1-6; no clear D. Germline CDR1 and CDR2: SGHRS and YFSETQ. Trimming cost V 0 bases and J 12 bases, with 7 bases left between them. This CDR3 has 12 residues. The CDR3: CASSLARGPLHF. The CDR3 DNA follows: TGCGCCAGCAGCTTGGCCCGCGGACCCCTCCACTTT.

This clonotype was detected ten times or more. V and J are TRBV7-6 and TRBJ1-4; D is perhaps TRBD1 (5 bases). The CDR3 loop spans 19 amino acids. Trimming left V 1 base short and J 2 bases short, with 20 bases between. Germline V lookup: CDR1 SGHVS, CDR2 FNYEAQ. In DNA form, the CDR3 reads TGTGCCAGCAGCTTAGGGGTTCCGGTCCTCAGGGCTACTAATGAAAAACTGTTTTTT. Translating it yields CASSLGVPVLRATNEKLFF. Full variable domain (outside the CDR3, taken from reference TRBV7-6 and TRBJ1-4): GAGVSQSPRYKVTKRGQDVALRCDPISGHVSLYWYRQALGQGPEFLTYFNYEAQQDKSGLPNDRFSAERPEGSISTLTIQRTEQRDSAMYRCASSLGVPVLRATNEKLFFGSGTQLSVL.

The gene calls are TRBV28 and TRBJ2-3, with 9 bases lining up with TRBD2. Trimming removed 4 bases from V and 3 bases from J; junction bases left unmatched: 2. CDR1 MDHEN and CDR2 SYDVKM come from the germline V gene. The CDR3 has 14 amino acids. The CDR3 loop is CASSSSGVTDTQYF. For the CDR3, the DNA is TGTGCCAGCAGTTCTAGCGGGGTGACAGATACGCAGTATTTT.